The T cell receptor (beta chain) described here comes from a study of T cell clones after liver transplantation. About the study: Standard immunosuppression, with no induction, continued until 12-24 months after transplant.

Study findings and constraints: Graft donor-reactive T cells may have migrated into the graft rather than being deleted.

On this clone itself: Its antigen is undetermined.

The table came from immunoSEQ multiplex PCR; TCRdb's copy has only in-frame clones and leaves some out. Among 85,000 to 110,000 clones listed, 80% to 90% were seen once. CDR1 and CDR2 from the germline V gene are SGHTA and FQGTGA. V lost 4 bases, J lost 1 base, and 5 bases stayed unmatched. The CDR3 length is 15 residues. Source: CD4+ T cells from blood, taken 47 months after liver transplant. This chain joins TRBV7-3 and TRBJ1-1; 8 bases match TRBD1. This TCR derives from a human patient who received a liver transplant. The T cells may come from the graft donor. CDR3 sequence reads: CASSSTGGPNTEAFF. CDR3 DNA: TGTGCCAGCAGCTCTACAGGGGGACCGAACACTGAAGCTTTCTTT.